This T cell receptor (beta chain) was captured by sequencing in a study of regulatory T cells in long-lasting Graves disease. Whole-study context: By definition, persistent Graves' disease involved antithyroid drugs for over 5 years alongside positive TSH receptor antibodies.

Relying on iRepertoire HTBI primers and Arm-PCR of CDR3 regions, the team built TCR beta libraries. TCRdb re-derived calls from the multiplex PCR reads in MiXCR, one entry per CDR3 protein. The sample lists about 460,000 distinct CDR3 sequences; 22% were seen once. The time point: persistent/refractory GD, antithyroid drugs over 5 years with positive TRAb. PBMC RNA served as the TCR library source. This receptor was obtained from a female donor with Graves disease. Sequences were derived from peripheral blood mononuclear cells (PBMCs), sampled when the disease was refractory, from a patient treated with antithyroid drugs.

The CDR3 bases are TGTGCCAGCAGCTTCAGCGGGAGGGCGGACGAGCAGTACTTC. It specifies CASSFSGRADEQYF. The V call is TRBV9, the J call TRBJ2-7, with 10 bases matching TRBD2. Germline lookup yields CDR1 SGDLS and CDR2 YYNGEE. Trimming cost V 4 bases and J 5 bases; bases outside gene matches: 6. The CDR3 is 14 amino acids.